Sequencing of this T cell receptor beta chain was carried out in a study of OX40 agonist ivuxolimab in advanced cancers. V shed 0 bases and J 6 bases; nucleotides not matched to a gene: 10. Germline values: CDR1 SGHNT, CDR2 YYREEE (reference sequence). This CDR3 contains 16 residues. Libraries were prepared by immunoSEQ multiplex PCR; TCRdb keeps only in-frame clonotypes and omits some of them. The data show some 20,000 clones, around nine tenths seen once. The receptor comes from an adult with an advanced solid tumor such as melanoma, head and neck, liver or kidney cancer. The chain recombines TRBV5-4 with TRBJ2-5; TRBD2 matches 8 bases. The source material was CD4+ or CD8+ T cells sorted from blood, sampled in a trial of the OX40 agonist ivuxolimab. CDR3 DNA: TGTGCCAGCAGCTTGGGGGCAAGCGGGAGAACCCAGACCCAGTACTTC. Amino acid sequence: CASSLGASGRTQTQYF.